The 7 T cell receptor beta chains in this list originate from one sample, sequenced in a study of blood T cells in healthy people across ages (dated by TCRdb to the mid-2010s). The library was made by 5' RACE. The sample was run on an Illumina HiSeq 2500. A second PCR of about 6 to 11 cycles was run with a J-beta primer mix and a sample-barcoded 5' primer. TCRdb reworked the public reads: Q25 trimming with fastp, MiXCR clone assembly, productive beta chains retained. Rows are unified per CDR3 protein, each entry keeping the most common DNA and genes. This sample holds around 1,600,000 distinct CDR3 sequences; less than 45% were observed only once. The ten largest account for about 4% of the sample. The sequenced material came from blood. The receptor source for this set is a woman between 18 and 29 years old in good health.

On this clonotype itself: One end of the junction varies from germline; a read error may be responsible. The genes are TRBV7-2 and TRBJ2-1; TRBD2 is a possible D gene (6 bases). Germline V gene data show CDR1 as SGHTA and CDR2 as FQGNSA. CDR3 length: 16 amino acids. CDR3 residues: CASSLAGGTSYNEKFF. The CDR3 DNA reads as TGTGCCAGCAGCTTAGCGGGCGGGACCTCCTACAATGAGAAGTTCTTC.

This chain uses TRBV20-1 with TRBJ2-3; D is possibly TRBD2 (6 bases). Germline CDR1 is DFQATT and CDR2 is SNEGSKA (reference sequence). The CDR3 sequence is 14 residues long. CDR3 in DNA: TGCATGCCCCCTTTGGGGGGAGTCCCAGATACGCAGTATTTT. Encoded protein: CMPPLGGVPDTQYF.

This clonotype was seen more than once but under ten times. The V and J genes are TRBV5-1 and TRBJ1-2, with 8 nucleotides matching TRBD1. Germline CDR1 and CDR2: SGHRS and YFSETQ. The CDR3 sequence is 15 residues long. J lost 10 bases, V lost 4 bases, and 15 bases had no gene match. CDR3: CASSQGQATNPAYTF. CDR3 coding DNA: TGCGCCAGCAGCCAGGGACAGGCGACGAATCCCGCCTACACCTTC.

The genes are TRBV10-3 and TRBJ2-1; 8 bases are shared with TRBD2. CDR1 is ENHRY, CDR2 SYGVKD, per germline. CDR3 length equals 15 residues. After removal of 3 bases from V and 6 bases from J, the junction contained 7 bases not matched to a gene. CDR3 sequence: CAISDASGGSNEQFF. CDR3 nucleotide sequence: TGTGCCATCAGTGACGCAAGCGGGGGATCCAATGAGCAGTTCTTC.

The chain uses TRBV20-1 and TRBJ1-2, with D perhaps TRBD1 (6 bases). CDR1 is DFQATT and CDR2 is SNEGSKA in the germline V gene (reference sequence). The CDR3 covers 15 residues. V lost 2 bases and J 3 bases, leaving 16 bases between the germline ends. Written as DNA, the CDR3 is TGCAGTGCTAGAAATGCGCGGGGGGCGGACTATGGCTACACCTTC. It translates to CSARNARGADYGYTF.

Concerning this clonotype: The conserved closing phenylalanine or tryptophan is absent in this CDR3, likely reflecting a read error. This chain uses TRBV7-9 with TRBJ2-1; TRBD1 agrees at 7 bases. Germline V gene data show CDR1 as SEHNR and CDR2 as FQNEAQ (reference sequence). V gave up 5 bases and J gave up 7 bases; unmatched junction bases: 5. The CDR3 is 13 amino acids. DNA for the CDR3: TGTGCCAGCAGCCTGGGGACAGTAAATGAGCAGTTCTTA. Protein sequence: CASSLGTVNEQFL.

On this clonotype: A read error may account for a junction end that differs from germline. The chain recombines TRBV6-5 with TRBJ2-6; D is uncertain. Germline V gives CDR1 MNHEY, CDR2 SVGAGI. The CDR3 runs to 15 residues. In DNA, the CDR3 is TGTGCCAGCTCCCCGGGTACAACTGGGACCAACGTCCTGACTTTC. Translated, it gives CASSPGTTGTNVLTF.